This T cell receptor (beta chain) was sequenced during a study of blood T cells in healthy people across ages. Study findings and constraints: Diversity estimates from one million T cells were considered underestimates.

Germline V lookup: CDR1 SGHTA, CDR2 FQGNSA. CDR3 length: 16 amino acids. J lost 1 base, V lost 5 bases, and 6 bases had no gene match. The table lists this clonotype with many counts. Its matching antigen is unknown. The second PCR ran roughly 6 to 11 cycles with a sample-barcoded 5' primer and J-beta primers. TCRdb independently ran MiXCR on the 5' RACE reads; one entry per CDR3 protein. The sample comprises about 1,500,000 distinct CDR3 sequences, roughly 27% of which are singletons, and around 7.7% rests with the top ten. The TCR was taken from a woman aged 25 to 39 in good health. Sequenced input: blood. The J gene is TRBJ2-5, the V gene TRBV7-2; TRBD2 matches 11 bases. This CDR3 reads CASSPSGTSGQETQYF. The CDR3 DNA reads TGTGCCAGCAGCCCCTCCGGGACTAGCGGCCAAGAGACCCAGTACTTC.